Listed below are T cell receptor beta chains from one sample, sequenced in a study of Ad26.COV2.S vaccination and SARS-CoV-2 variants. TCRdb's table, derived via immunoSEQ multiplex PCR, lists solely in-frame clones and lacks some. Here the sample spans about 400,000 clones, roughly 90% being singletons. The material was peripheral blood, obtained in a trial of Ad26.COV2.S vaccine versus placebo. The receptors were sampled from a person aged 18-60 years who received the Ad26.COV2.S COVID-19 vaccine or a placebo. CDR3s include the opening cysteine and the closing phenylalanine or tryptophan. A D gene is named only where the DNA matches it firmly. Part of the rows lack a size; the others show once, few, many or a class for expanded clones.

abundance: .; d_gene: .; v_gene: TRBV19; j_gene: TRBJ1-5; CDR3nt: TGTGCCAGTAGTCACGGCTATAGCAATCAGCCCCAGCATTTT; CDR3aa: CASSHGYSNQPQHF
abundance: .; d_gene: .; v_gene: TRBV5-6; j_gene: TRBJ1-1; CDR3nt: TGTGCCACATCTCCCGATGCGGGGGGAGGCACTGAAGCTTTCTTT; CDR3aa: CATSPDAGGGTEAFF
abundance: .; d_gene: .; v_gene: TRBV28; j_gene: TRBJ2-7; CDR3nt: TGTGCCAGCAGTTTAAAAGACCGGGCTAACTACGAGCAGTACTTC; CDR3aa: CASSLKDRANYEQYF
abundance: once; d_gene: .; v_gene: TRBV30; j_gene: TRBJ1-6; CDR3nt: TGTGCCTGGAGGGACAGAGCTTATAATTCACCCCTCCACTTT; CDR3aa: CAWRDRAYNSPLHF
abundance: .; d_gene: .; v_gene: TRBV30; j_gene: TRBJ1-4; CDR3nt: TGTGCTTCGGGCAGAGAATCAACTAATGAAAAACTGTTTTTT; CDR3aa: CASGRESTNEKLFF
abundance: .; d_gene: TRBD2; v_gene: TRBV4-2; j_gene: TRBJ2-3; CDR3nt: TGTGCCAGCAGCCGAGCCAGGACTAGCGGGAGTACCGCAGATACGCAGTATTTT; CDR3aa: CASSRARTSGSTADTQYF
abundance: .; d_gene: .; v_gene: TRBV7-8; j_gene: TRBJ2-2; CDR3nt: TGTGCCAGCAGCCCCAGGGGCCGGGGGACCGGGGAGCTGTTTTTT; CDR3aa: CASSPRGRGTGELFF
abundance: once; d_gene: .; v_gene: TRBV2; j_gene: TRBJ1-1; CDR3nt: TGTGCCAGCAGTTCATCCGCCGGGGGGTACGCTGAAGCTTTCTTT; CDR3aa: CASSSSAGGYAEAFF
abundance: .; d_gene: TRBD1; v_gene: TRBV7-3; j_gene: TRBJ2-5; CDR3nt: TGTGCCAGCAGCCAAGTTGGGACAGGGCAAGAGACCCAGTACTTC; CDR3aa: CASSQVGTGQETQYF
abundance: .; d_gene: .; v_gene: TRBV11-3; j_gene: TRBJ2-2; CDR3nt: TGTGCCAGCAGCTTAATGGGAGGCACCGGGGAGCTGTTTTTT; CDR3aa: CASSLMGGTGELFF
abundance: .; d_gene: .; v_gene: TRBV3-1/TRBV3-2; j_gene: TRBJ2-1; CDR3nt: TGTGCCAGCAGCCAAAATGCGGGTTCCTACAATGAGCAGTTCTTC; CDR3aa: CASSQNAGSYNEQFF
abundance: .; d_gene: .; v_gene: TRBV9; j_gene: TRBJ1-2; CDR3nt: TGTGCCAGCAGCGCCCGGAGGGACTTTGGCTACACCTTC; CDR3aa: CASSARRDFGYTF
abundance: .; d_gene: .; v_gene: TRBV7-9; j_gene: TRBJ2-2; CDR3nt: TGTGCCAGCAGGTCGCTAGGCCGGATGGCCGGGGAGCTGTTTTTT; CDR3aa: CASRSLGRMAGELFF
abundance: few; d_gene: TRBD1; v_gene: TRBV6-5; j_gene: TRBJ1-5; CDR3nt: TGTGCCAGCAGCCCGGGACAGGGGGCGGGTCAGCCCCAGCATTTT; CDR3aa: CASSPGQGAGQPQHF
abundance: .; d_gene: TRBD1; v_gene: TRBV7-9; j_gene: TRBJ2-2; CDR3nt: TGTGCCAGCAGCATCGACAGGGGGCTCAATAACGGGGAGCTGTTTTTT; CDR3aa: CASSIDRGLNNGELFF
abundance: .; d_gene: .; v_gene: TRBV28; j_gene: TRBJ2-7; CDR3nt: TGTGCCAGCACCTCGGGTAGCTGGATCCACGAGCAGTACTTC; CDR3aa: CASTSGSWIHEQYF
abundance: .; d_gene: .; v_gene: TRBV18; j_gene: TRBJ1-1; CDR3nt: TGTGCCAGCTCACCAGGGGGCGGGAACACTGAAGCTTTCTTT; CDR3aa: CASSPGGGNTEAFF
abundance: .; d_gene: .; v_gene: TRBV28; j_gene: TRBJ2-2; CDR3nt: TGTGCCAGCAAGGAGGAAAACACCGGGGAGCTGTTTTTT; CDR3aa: CASKEENTGELFF
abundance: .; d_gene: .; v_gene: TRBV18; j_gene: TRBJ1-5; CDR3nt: TGTGCCAGCTCATTCGGATACAATCAGCCCCAGCATTTT; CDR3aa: CASSFGYNQPQHF
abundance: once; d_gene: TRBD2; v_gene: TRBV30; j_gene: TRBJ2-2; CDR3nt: TGTGCCTGGAGTCGTATGGGTAGCGGGAGAGGGGGCACCGGGGAGCTGTTTTTT; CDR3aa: CAWSRMGSGRGGTGELFF
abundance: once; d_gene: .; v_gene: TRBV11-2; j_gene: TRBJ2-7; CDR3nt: TGTGCCAGCAGCCCCTTTTTGCCAGCCGCCGGGGGCGAGCAGTACTTC; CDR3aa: CASSPFLPAAGGEQYF
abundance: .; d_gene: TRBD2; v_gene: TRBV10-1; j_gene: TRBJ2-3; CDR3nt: TGCGCCAGCACTAAGACTAGCGAAAGCACAGATACGCAGTATTTT; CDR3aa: CASTKTSESTDTQYF
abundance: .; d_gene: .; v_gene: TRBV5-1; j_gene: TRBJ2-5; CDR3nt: TGCGCCAGCAGCTTCCAACGGCAAGAGACCCAGTACTTC; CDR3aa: CASSFQRQETQYF
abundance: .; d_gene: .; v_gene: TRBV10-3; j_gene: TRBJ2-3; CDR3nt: TGTGCCATCAACTCTCGGGCGGGCGGTACAGATACGCAGTATTTT; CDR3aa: CAINSRAGGTDTQYF
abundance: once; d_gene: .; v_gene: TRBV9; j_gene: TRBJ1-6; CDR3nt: TGTGCCAGCAACGTGGGGAATTCACCCCTCCACTTT; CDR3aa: CASNVGNSPLHF
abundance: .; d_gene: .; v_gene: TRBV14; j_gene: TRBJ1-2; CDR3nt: TGTGCCAGCAGCCAAGTTATAGGGGCTGGTGGCTACACCTTC; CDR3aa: CASSQVIGAGGYTF
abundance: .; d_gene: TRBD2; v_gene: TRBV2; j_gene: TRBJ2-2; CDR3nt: TGTGCCAGCAGGCCGACTAGCGGGAACACCGGGGAGCTGTTTTTT; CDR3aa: CASRPTSGNTGELFF
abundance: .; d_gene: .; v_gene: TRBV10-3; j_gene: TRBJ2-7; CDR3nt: TGTGCCATCAGTGATTTAACGGCGACGAGCGAGCAGTACTTC; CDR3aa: CAISDLTATSEQYF
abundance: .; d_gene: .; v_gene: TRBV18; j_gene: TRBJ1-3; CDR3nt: TGTGCCAGCTCACAGGAGAAGAGCTCTGGAAACACCATATATTTT; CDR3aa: CASSQEKSSGNTIYF
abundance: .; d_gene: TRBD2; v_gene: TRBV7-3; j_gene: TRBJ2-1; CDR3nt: TGTGCCAGCAGCTTAAGCGGGAGCTCCTACAATGAGCAGTTCTTC; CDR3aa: CASSLSGSSYNEQFF
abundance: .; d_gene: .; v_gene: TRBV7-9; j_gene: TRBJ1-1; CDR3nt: TGTGCCAGCAGCTCCGGGATTGAAGCTTTCTTT; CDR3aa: CASSSGIEAFF
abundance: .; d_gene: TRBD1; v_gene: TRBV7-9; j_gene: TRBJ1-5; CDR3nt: TGTGCCAGCAGCCCCGGGACAGGGTACAATCAGCCCCAGCATTTT; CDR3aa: CASSPGTGYNQPQHF
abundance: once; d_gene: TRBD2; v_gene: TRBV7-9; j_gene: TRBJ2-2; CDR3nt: TGTGCCAGCAGCCCCCGACTAGCGGGAGTCACCGGGGAGCTGTTTTTT; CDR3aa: CASSPRLAGVTGELFF
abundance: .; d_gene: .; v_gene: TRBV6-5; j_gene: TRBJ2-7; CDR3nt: TGTGCCAGCGATCTGGACAGTACCTACGAGCAGTACTTC; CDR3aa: CASDLDSTYEQYF
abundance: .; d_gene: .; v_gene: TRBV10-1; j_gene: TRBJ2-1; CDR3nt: TGCGCCAGCAGTGAGTTAGACAAGGGCCCTCCCAGGGAGCAGTTCTTC; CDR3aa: CASSELDKGPPREQFF
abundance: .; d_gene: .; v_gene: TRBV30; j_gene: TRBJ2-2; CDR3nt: TGTGCCTGGACCCCAGGGGAACCCGGGGAGCTGTTTTTT; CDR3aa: CAWTPGEPGELFF
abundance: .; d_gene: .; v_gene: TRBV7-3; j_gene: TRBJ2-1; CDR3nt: TGTGCCAGCAGCACCTACAATGAGCAGTTCTTC; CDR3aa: CASSTYNEQFF
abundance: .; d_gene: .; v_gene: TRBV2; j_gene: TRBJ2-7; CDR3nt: TGTGCCAGCAGTGCCGGGCAGGGGGGCGGCGAGCAGTACTTC; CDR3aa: CASSAGQGGGEQYF
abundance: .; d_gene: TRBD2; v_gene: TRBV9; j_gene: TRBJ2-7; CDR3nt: TGTGCCAGCAGCAGTACTAGCGGGAGCCACGAGCAGTACTTC; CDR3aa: CASSSTSGSHEQYF
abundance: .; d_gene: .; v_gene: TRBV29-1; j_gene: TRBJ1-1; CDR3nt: TGCAGCGTCGGAGGGGGACGCACTGAAGCTTTCTTT; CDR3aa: CSVGGGRTEAFF
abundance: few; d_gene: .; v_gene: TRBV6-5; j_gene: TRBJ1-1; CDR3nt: TGTGCCAGCAGTTACTCGTACGGGTGGAACACTGAAGCTTTCTTT; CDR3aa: CASSYSYGWNTEAFF
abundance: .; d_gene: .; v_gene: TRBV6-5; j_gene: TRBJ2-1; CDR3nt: TGTGCCAGCAGCCCCTCAGGAACCTACAATGAGCAGTTCTTC; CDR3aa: CASSPSGTYNEQFF
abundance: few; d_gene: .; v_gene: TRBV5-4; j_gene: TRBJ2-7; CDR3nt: TGTGCCACCCAAGGCAGTCCTTCCCACGAGCAGTACTTC; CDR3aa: CATQGSPSHEQYF
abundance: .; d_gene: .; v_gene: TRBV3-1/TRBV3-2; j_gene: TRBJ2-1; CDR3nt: TGTGCCAGCAGCCAAGATCTACCCAAGGGCAGCCATGAGCAGTTCTTC; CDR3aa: CASSQDLPKGSHEQFF
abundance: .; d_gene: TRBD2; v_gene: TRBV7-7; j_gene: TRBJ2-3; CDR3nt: TGTGCTAGCAGCTTAGGAGCGGGATTCACAGATACGCAGTATTTT; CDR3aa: CASSLGAGFTDTQYF
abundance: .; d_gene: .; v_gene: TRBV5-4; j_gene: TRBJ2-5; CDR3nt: TGTGCCAGCAGCACCGAGGGAGGCGAGGCGACCCAGTACTTC; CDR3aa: CASSTEGGEATQYF
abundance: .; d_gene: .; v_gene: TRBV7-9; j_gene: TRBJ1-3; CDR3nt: TGTGCCAGCGAATCAACCGAGGGGGGGAACACCATATATTTT; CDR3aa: CASESTEGGNTIYF
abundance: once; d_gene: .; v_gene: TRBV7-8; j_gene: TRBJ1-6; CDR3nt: TGTGCCAGCAGCTTAGATCAGGGCAATTCACCCCTCCACTTT; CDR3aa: CASSLDQGNSPLHF
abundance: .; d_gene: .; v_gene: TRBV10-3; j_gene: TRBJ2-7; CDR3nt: TGTGCCATCTCAGGGCCAAATTACGAGCAGTACTTC; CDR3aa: CAISGPNYEQYF
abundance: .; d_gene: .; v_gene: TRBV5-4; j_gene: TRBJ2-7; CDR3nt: TGTGCCAGCAGCTTGGGCGGAGGGGCGGTCAACGAGCAGTACTTC; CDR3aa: CASSLGGGAVNEQYF
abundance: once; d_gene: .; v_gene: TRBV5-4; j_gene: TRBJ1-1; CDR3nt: TGTGCCAGCAGCTTGCCAGGGGTAAGGGGGACTGAAGCTTTCTTT; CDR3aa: CASSLPGVRGTEAFF
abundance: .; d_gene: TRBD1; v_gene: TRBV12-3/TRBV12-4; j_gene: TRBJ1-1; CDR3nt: TGTGCCAGCAGTTGGGGACAGAGGACTGAAGCTTTCTTT; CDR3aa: CASSWGQRTEAFF
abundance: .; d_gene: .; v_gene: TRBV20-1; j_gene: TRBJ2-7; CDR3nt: TGCAGTGCTAGTTGGGGGGCCAACTACGAGCAGTACTTC; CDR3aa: CSASWGANYEQYF
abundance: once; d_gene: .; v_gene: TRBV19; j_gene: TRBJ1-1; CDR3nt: TGTGCCAGTAGTATAAGAGGTGGGAACACTGAAGCTTTCTTT; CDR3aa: CASSIRGGNTEAFF